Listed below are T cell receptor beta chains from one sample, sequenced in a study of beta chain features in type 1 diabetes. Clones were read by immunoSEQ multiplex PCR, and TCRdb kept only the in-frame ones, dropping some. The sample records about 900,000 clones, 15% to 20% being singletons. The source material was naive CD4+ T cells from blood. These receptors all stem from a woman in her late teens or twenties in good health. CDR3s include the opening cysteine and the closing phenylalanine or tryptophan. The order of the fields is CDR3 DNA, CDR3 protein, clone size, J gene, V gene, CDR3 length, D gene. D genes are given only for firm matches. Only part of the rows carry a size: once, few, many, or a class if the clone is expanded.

TGTGCCAGTACCGCCGGCCGGGACCGACAGCCCCAGCATTTT	CASTAGRDRQPQHF	few	TRBJ1-5	TRBV19	14	NA
TGTGCCATCATTAGGGACAGGGGGAACTATGGCTACACCTTC	CAIIRDRGNYGYTF	NA	TRBJ1-2	TRBV10-3	14	TRBD1
TGTGCCAGCTCAGCTACTAGCGGGACCTCCTACGAGCAGTACTTC	CASSATSGTSYEQYF	few	TRBJ2-7	TRBV18	15	TRBD2
TGTGCCAGCTTAGGGCTCAACGGGGCTTTCTTT	CASLGLNGAFF	once	TRBJ1-1	TRBV28	11	NA
TGTGCCAGCAGCTTGGGGTCTCGACGGAGTTATGGCTACACCTTC	CASSLGSRRSYGYTF	NA	TRBJ1-2	TRBV5-4	15	NA
TGTGCCAGCAGCTGGGGACAGGCTGGGAATGAGCAGTTCTTC	CASSWGQAGNEQFF	few	TRBJ2-1	TRBV7-9	14	TRBD1
TGTGCCAGTGGTAGACAGGTTTCTTTCTCTGGGGCCAACGTCCTGACTTTC	CASGRQVSFSGANVLTF	few	TRBJ2-6	TRBV19	17	NA
TGTGCCAGCAGTTCAACCGGGACAGGGGTGCAAGAGACCCAGTACTTC	CASSSTGTGVQETQYF	NA	TRBJ2-5	TRBV28	16	TRBD1
TGTGCCAGCAGGGGGACAGTTATCTCCTACGAGCAGTACTTC	CASRGTVISYEQYF	few	TRBJ2-7	TRBV6-1	14	TRBD1
TGTGCCATCAGCTCCAAGGGCAGGACAGGGACCTACGAGCAGTACTTC	CAISSKGRTGTYEQYF	NA	TRBJ2-7	TRBV10-3	16	TRBD1
TGTGCCAGCAGCTTAGGTGGGACTAGCGGCGAGCAGTACTTC	CASSLGGTSGEQYF	few	TRBJ2-7	TRBV7-2	14	TRBD2
TGTGCCAGCAGCTCCCCACCCCCGACTGAAGCTTTCTTT	CASSSPPPTEAFF	few	TRBJ1-1	TRBV7-9	13	NA
TGTGCCAGCAGCTTGTTAGCAGGGAGGAACTATGGCTACACCTTC	CASSLLAGRNYGYTF	NA	TRBJ1-2	TRBV5-6	15	NA
TGTGCCAGCAGCGTAGCAGACAGGGTATGGAACAATGAGCAGTTCTTC	CASSVADRVWNNEQFF	NA	TRBJ2-1	TRBV9	16	TRBD1
TGTGCCAGCTCAATCCGGGTGAGCTCTGGAAACACCATATATTTT	CASSIRVSSGNTIYF	NA	TRBJ1-3	TRBV18	15	NA
TGCAGCGTTGCGCCTACACCGAATCAGGATACGCAGTATTTT	CSVAPTPNQDTQYF	few	TRBJ2-3	TRBV29-1	14	NA
TGTGCCAGCAGGAGGGGACTAGCGGGATCCTACGAGCAGTACTTC	CASRRGLAGSYEQYF	NA	TRBJ2-7	TRBV7-2	15	TRBD2
TGTGCCAGCAGCTTTTCCGGGACCCCCGGCGAGCAGTACTTC	CASSFSGTPGEQYF	NA	TRBJ2-7	TRBV7-9	14	NA
TGTGCCAGCAGCTTTGGCGGGAGAGGGACAGATACGCAGTATTTT	CASSFGGRGTDTQYF	few	TRBJ2-3	TRBV5-4	15	TRBD2
TGTGCCAGCAGTTTCTCCGACGGCCGAAGGGCCCAGTACTTC	CASSFSDGRRAQYF	few	TRBJ2-5	TRBV28	14	NA
TGTGCCATCAGTGAGAGGCGGGAGGGAACCGGGGAGCTGTTTTTT	CAISERREGTGELFF	NA	TRBJ2-2	TRBV10-3	15	TRBD2
TGTGCCAGCAGCCGGGGACAGGGGTTGGAGACCCAGTACTTC	CASSRGQGLETQYF	few	TRBJ2-5	TRBV5-4	14	TRBD1
TGTGCCAGCAGTGTGTTGTACAGGGAGTACGAGCAGTACTTC	CASSVLYREYEQYF	few	TRBJ2-7	TRBV6-1	14	NA
TGTGCCAGCAGCTTAGTTGGAGCCAGGGGCACTGAAGCTTTCTTT	CASSLVGARGTEAFF	few	TRBJ1-1	TRBV7-9	15	NA
TGTGCCAGCTCACAGGGGGACAGGGGACCCTCCTACGAGCAGTACTTC	CASSQGDRGPSYEQYF	NA	TRBJ2-7	TRBV18	16	TRBD1
TGTGCCAGCAGTGGACTAGCGTTGAACACCGGGGAGCTGTTTTTT	CASSGLALNTGELFF	few	TRBJ2-2	TRBV2	15	TRBD2
TGTGCCAGCAGCTTAGTTCACGCGGGTGAAAAACTGTTTTTT	CASSLVHAGEKLFF	NA	TRBJ1-4	TRBV7-2	14	NA
TGTGCCAGCACTCAACCGGGGAGATCGGAGACCCAGTACTTC	CASTQPGRSETQYF	once	TRBJ2-5	TRBV5-4	14	NA
TGTGCCAGCAGCTTAGTATTTAGCGGCACCGGGGAGCTGTTTTTT	CASSLVFSGTGELFF	NA	TRBJ2-2	TRBV7-2	15	NA
TGTGCCAGCCCCTCCCTCCCTGGGGCCAACGTCCTGACTTTC	CASPSLPGANVLTF	NA	TRBJ2-6	TRBV11-2	14	NA
TGTGCCAGCAGCGTAGATCATGGGGCTGGGTATGGCTACACCTTC	CASSVDHGAGYGYTF	NA	TRBJ1-2	TRBV9	15	NA
TGTGCCAGCAGTGAAGCATGGGGAAATCAGCCCCAGCATTTT	CASSEAWGNQPQHF	NA	TRBJ1-5	TRBV2	14	NA
TGTGCCAGCAGTGTATCGACCAGACAAGAGACCCAGTACTTC	CASSVSTRQETQYF	few	TRBJ2-5	TRBV2	14	NA
TGTGCCAGCAGTGTCGGGGGTAGGAACACTGAAGCTTTCTTT	CASSVGGRNTEAFF	NA	TRBJ1-1	TRBV28	14	NA
TGTGCCAGCAGCTGGAGACAGGGGGCTGTTGACTATGGCTACACCTTC	CASSWRQGAVDYGYTF	few	TRBJ1-2	TRBV7-2	16	TRBD1
TGTGCCAGCAGCAAGCATGGCGGGATGTACGAGCAGTACTTC	CASSKHGGMYEQYF	few	TRBJ2-7	TRBV11-3	14	NA
TGTGCCAGCACGGGCAGTAACACCGGGGAGCTGTTTTTT	CASTGSNTGELFF	NA	TRBJ2-2	TRBV6-5	13	NA
TGCACCAGCAGCCAAGACTTTAGCGGAGTGAGCTCTGGGGCCAACGTCCTGACTTTC	CTSSQDFSGVSSGANVLTF	NA	TRBJ2-6	TRBV1	19	NA